The sequence of this TCR beta chain was determined in a study of CD8+ T cells in alopecia areata. The wider study: Patients received oral tofacitinib, 5 to 10 mg twice daily, for moderate-to-severe alopecia areata. Tofacitinib lasted 6 to 18 months, then 6 months off drug. Study-level points and caveats: Shared TCR sequences were less clear between patients than in mice, possibly partly from HLA diversity. Affected lesional scalp, above all in alopecia totalis/universalis, was more clonal than normal scalp.

For this clone: Its antigen is undetermined.

cDNA serving as the sequencing template came from extracted, reverse transcribed RNA. Sequencing was performed with immunoSEQ multiplex PCR; in TCRdb, only in-frame clones are kept and a portion is missing. This repertoire shows about 98,000 clones, less than 50% found once; its top ten account for roughly 0.83%. Germline V gene lookup returns CDR1 SGHRS and CDR2 YFSETQ. V lost 3 bases to trimming and J lost 0 bases, with 12 bases between them. The CDR3 covers 15 residues. The clonotype originates from a human donor with alopecia areata. Sequenced sample: CD4+ T cells sorted from blood. The chain uses TRBV5-1 and TRBJ2-5; D not resolved. The CDR3 is CASSSLSGYQETQYF. CDR3 sequence (DNA): TGCGCCAGCAGCTCCCTAAGTGGGTACCAAGAGACCCAGTACTTC.